Listed here is a single TCR beta chain. V dropped 0 bases and J dropped 8 bases, with 10 bases sitting between them. This CDR3 is 12 amino acids long. Per germline, CDR1 GTSNPN and CDR2 SVGIG (reference sequence). Scientists amplified the TCR beta CDR3 regions from RNA transcripts. Second-round multiplex PCR came after first-round RT-PCR with HTBI primers. MiXCR was run by TCRdb on the multiplex PCR reads, yielding one entry per CDR3 protein. The table includes hundreds of thousands of distinct CDR3 sequences, about 40% detected once. The sample originates from a study of Graves' ophthalmopathy and Graves' hyperthyroidism.

Source material: peripheral blood. The V gene is TRBV30, the J gene TRBJ1-2; possible D gene TRBD1, 5 bases. This clonotype originated in an adult man with Graves' ophthalmopathy. CDR3 bases: TGTGCCTGGAGTGTACAGGATCGGGGCTACACCTTC. Translating gives CAWSVQDRGYTF.